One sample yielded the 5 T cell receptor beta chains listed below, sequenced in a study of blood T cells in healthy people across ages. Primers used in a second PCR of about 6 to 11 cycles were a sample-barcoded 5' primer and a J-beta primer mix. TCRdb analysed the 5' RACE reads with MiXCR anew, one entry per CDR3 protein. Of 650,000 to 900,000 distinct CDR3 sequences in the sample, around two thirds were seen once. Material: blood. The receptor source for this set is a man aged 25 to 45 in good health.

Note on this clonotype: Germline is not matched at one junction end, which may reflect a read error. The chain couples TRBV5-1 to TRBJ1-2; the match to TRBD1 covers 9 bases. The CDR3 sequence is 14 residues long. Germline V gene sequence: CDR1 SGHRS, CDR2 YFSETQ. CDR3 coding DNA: TGCGCCAGTAGCTTTCCGGGACAGGGCCGGGGCTACACCTTC. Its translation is CASSFPGQGRGYTF.

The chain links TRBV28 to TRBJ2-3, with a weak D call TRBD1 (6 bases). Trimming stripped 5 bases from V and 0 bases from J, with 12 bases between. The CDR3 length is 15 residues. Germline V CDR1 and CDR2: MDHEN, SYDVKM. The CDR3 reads CASSPPDRSTDTQYF. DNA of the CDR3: TGTGCCAGCAGTCCGCCGGACAGAAGCACAGATACGCAGTATTTT.

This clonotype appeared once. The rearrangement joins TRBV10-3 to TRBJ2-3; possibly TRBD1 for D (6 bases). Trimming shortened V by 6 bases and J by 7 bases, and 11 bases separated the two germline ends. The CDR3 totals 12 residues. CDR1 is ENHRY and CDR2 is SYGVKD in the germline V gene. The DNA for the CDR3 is TGTGCCATCAGCATGGGGGCAAATACGCAGTATTTT. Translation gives CAISMGANTQYF.

The CDR3 coding sequence is TGTGCCAGCAGCCTCGACAGGGGAAGTGGCTACACCTTC. It specifies CASSLDRGSGYTF. The J gene is TRBJ1-2, the V gene TRBV7-2; 8 bases agree with TRBD1. The CDR3 has 13 residues. V gave up 5 bases and J gave up 7 bases; unmatched junction bases: 6. Germline loops: CDR1 SGHTA, CDR2 FQGNSA.

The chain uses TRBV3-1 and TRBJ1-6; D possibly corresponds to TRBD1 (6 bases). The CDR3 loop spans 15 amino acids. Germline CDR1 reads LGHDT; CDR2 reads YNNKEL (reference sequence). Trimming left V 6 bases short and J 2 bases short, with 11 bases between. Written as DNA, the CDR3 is TGTGCCAGCAGTCCACAGGGAACCTATAATTCACCCCTCCACTTT. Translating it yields CASSPQGTYNSPLHF.